The following is a TCR beta chain sequence with its context. No antigen is known for it. At one end the junction does not follow the germline gene, possibly because of a read error. The sample comes from a study of blood T cells in healthy people across ages. Findings and limits, study-wide: In long-lived donors, naive CD4+ cell counts and diversity exceeded those of aged donors. Diversity figures based on one million T cells were deemed too low. Among T cells, TCR beta diversity per million cells dropped roughly linearly as age rose.

Per-sample PBMC isolation yielded at least 6.5 million cells. The authors ran a second PCR of 7 to 11 cycles using a sample-barcoded 5' primer and a J-beta primer mix. TCRdb independently ran MiXCR on the 5' RACE reads; one entry per CDR3 protein. The profile shows 1.5 million to 2 million distinct CDR3 sequences, around half of them singletons. Sequenced input: blood. The sequence was obtained from a woman aged 40 to 50 in good health.

CDR3 protein: CASGLTSSYDEQFF. CDR3 DNA sequence: TGCGCCAGTGGTCTCACAAGCTCCTACGATGAGCAGTTCTTC. The chain is built from TRBV5-1 and TRBJ2-1; no clear D gene. The CDR3 is 14 residues long. In germline, CDR1 is SGHRS, CDR2 YFSETQ.